The 2 T cell receptor beta chains in this list originate from one sample, sequenced in a study of blood T cell repertoires in COVID-19 (dated by TCRdb to about 2020). The method behind the library was the immunoSEQ multiplex PCR assay. TCRdb limited this immuneACCESS table to in-frame rearrangements with V and J called. A share of clones is missing; checked studies link under half to unresolved V genes, and the rest is unexplained. In all, the sample holds about 190,000 clones, and 90% of those were seen once. The biggest ten clones account for 0.6% to 0.8% of the sample. The sequenced sample consisted of peripheral blood. These receptors were collected from a man aged 45 to 65 with acute or convalescent COVID-19.

V usage is TRBV5-1 and J usage is TRBJ2-7; 10 nucleotides match TRBD2. CDR3 length: 15 residues. The V and J ends lost 0 bases and 7 bases, in that order; junction bases with no gene match: 7. Germline lookup yields CDR1 SGHRS and CDR2 YFSETQ. In nucleotides, the CDR3 is TGCGCCAGCAGCTTGGAATCTAGCGGGAGTGGGGAGCAGTACTTC. Residues: CASSLESSGSGEQYF.

The V and J genes are TRBV5-6 and TRBJ1-2, with D tentatively TRBD1 (6 bases). Germline values: CDR1 SGHDT, CDR2 YYEEEE. Trimming cost V 4 bases and J 4 bases, with 23 bases left between them. This CDR3 comprises 17 residues. CDR3 coding DNA: TGTGCCAGCAGCCCCGGCAGGGGTTATACCTATTCCTATGGCTACACCTTC. Translated: CASSPGRGYTYSYGYTF.